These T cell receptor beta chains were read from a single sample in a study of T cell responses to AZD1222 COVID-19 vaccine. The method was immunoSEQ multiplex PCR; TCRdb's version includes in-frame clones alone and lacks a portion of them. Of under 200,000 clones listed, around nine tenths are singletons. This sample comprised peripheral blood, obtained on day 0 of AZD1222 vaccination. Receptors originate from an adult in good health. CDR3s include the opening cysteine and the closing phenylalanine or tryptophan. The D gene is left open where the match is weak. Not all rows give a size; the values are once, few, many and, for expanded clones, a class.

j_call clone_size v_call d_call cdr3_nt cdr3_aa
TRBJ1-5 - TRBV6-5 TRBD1 TGTGCCAGCCGAGACAGGGCTCGAAATCAGCCCCAGCATTTT CASRDRARNQPQHF
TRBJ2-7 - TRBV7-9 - TGTGCCAGCAGCCCAACGGGGTCCCGGAGCTACGAGCAGTACTTC CASSPTGSRSYEQYF
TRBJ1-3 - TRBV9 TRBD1 TGTGCCAGCAGCGTAGGACAGGGAGGCACCATATATTTT CASSVGQGGTIYF
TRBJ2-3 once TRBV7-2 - TGTGCCAGCAGGGGGTCAGCTCAGACTACGCAGTATTTT CASRGSAQTTQYF
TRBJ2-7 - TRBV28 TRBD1 TGTGCCAGCAGTTCTCATGGGACAGGGGGCGAGCAGTACTTC CASSSHGTGGEQYF
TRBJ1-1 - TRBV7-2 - TGTGCCAGCAGGGGGTGGGTGAACACTGAAGCTTTCTTT CASRGWVNTEAFF
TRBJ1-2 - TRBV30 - TGTGCCTGGAGTGTGCTCGGGGTCAAGGACTATGGCTACACCTTC CAWSVLGVKDYGYTF
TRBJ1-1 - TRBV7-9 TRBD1 TGTGCCAGTGCCGACAGGGTGGCTGAAGCTTTCTTT CASADRVAEAFF
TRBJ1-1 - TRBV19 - TGTGCCAGTAGTATAACAGGGAGAAATACTGAAGCTTTCTTT CASSITGRNTEAFF
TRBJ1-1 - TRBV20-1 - TGCAGTCCCTCAGAGAACACTGAAGCTTTCTTT CSPSENTEAFF
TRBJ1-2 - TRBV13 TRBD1 TGTGCCAGCAGCTTGACCGGGACAGGGGGAGGTGGCTACACCTTC CASSLTGTGGGGYTF
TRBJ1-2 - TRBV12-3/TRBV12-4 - TGTGCCAGCAGTTCGGACAACAACTATGGCTACACCTTC CASSSDNNYGYTF
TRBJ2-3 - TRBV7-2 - TGTGCCAGCAGCTTATCGTGGCGTAGCACAGATACGCAGTATTTT CASSLSWRSTDTQYF
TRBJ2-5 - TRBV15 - TGTGCCACCAGCAGGGACCGGGGCCCCCAAGAGACCCAGTACTTC CATSRDRGPQETQYF
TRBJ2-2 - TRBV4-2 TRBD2 TGTGCCAGCAGCCACATTGCTGGACTAGCCGGGGAGCTGTTTTTT CASSHIAGLAGELFF
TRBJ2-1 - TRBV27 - TGTGCCAGCAGCGCCGGGACACCCTACAATGAGCAGTTCTTC CASSAGTPYNEQFF
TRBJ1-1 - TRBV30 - TGTGCCTGGTGTGGACGGCGGAACACTGAAGCTTTCTTT CAWCGRRNTEAFF
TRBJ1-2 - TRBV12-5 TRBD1 TGTGCTAGTGGTTTGGACAGGGGGCATGGCTACACCTTC CASGLDRGHGYTF